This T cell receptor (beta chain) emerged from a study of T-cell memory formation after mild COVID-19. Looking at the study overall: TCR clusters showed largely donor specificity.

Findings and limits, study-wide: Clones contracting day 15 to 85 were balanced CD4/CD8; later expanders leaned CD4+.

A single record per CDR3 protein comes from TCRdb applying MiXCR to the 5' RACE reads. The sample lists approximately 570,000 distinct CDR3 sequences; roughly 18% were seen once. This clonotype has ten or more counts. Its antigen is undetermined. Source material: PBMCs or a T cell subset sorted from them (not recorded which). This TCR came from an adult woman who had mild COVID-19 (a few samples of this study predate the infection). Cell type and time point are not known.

The CDR3 DNA reads TGCAGTGCTGACGGACTGGACACTGAAGCTTTCTTT. This codes for CSADGLDTEAFF. The gene calls are TRBV20-1 and TRBJ1-1; D is unclear. This CDR3 spans 12 amino acids. Germline CDR1 reads DFQATT; CDR2 reads SNEGSKA (reference sequence). Trimming removed 5 bases from V and 3 bases from J, with 10 bases in between.